The next 29 T cell receptor beta chains were all read from a single sample in a study of metastatic and nonmetastatic thyroid tumors. TCRdb re-called the PCR reads through MiXCR. The data hold 9,000 to 13,000 clones, with 12% observed a single time. Every patient was untreated before thyroid surgery. The sequenced sample was blood. The source of these receptors is a female donor with papillary thyroid cancer or a benign thyroid nodule (not recorded which). Some clones in this sample may be carry-over from other donors' samples.

This clone is medium-sized (0.01 to 0.1%) in the sample. The chain uses TRBV4-2 and TRBJ1-5; D is uncertain. Germline CDR1 LGHNA, CDR2 YNFKEQ. The CDR3 has 16 amino acids. The V end lost 1 base, the J end lost 0 bases, and 10 bases lay between the germline ends. DNA of the CDR3: TGTGCCAGCAGCCAAGTTCAGCGCGTTAGCAATCAGCCCCAGCATTTT. Amino acids: CASSQVQRVSNQPQHF.

A single count supports this clone. V and J are TRBV11-2 and TRBJ2-2, with 9 bases fitting TRBD2. Germline trimming cut 0 bases from V and 6 bases from J; bases unmatched to any gene: 5. Germline loops: CDR1 SGHAT, CDR2 FQNNGV. The CDR3 runs 16 residues. CDR3: CASSLDTLAGSGELFF. The CDR3 DNA sequence: TGTGCCAGCAGCTTAGATACCCTAGCGGGATCCGGGGAGCTGTTTTTT.

This clone was detected ten times or more. The J gene is TRBJ1-2, the V gene TRBV5-4, with D maybe TRBD1 (5 bases). Per germline, CDR1 SGHNT and CDR2 YYREEE (reference sequence). This CDR3 contains 15 residues. V gave up 1 base and J gave up 4 bases, with 14 bases separating them. CDR3 nucleotide sequence: TGTGCCAGCAGCTTGCTTACAGGTGTCTCCTATGGCTACACCTTC. It is translated as CASSLLTGVSYGYTF.

This clone was recorded at least ten times. The chain recombines TRBV24-1 with TRBJ1-1; D is unclear. Per the germline V gene, CDR1 is KGHDR and CDR2 is SFDVKD. The CDR3 consists of 13 residues. Trimming cost V 1 base and J 1 base, with 3 bases left between them. CDR3 protein: CATSDFGNTEAFF. CDR3 in DNA: TGTGCCACCAGTGATTTCGGGAACACTGAAGCTTTCTTT.

As to this clone: A much larger clone differs by one base, so this may be a read error. This rearrangement joins TRBV14 to TRBJ2-5; possibly TRBD2 for D (5 bases). Per the germline V gene, CDR1 is SGHDN and CDR2 is FVKESK. The CDR3 covers 17 residues. The CDR3 sequence is CASSQYRGVTPQETQYF. CDR3 sequence (DNA): TGCGCCAGCAGCCAATACCGGGGAGTGACCCCCCAAGAGACCCAGTACTTC.

This clone was seen many times. The V and J genes are TRBV2 and TRBJ1-2; no reliable D call. Germline V gives CDR1 SNHLY, CDR2 FYNNEI. V lost 4 bases and J 6 bases, leaving 15 bases between the germline ends. CDR3 size: 14 residues. Here the CDR3 DNA reads TGTGCCAGCAGTGGGGTTCGGAGGGCAAATGGCTACACCTTC. It is translated as CASSGVRRANGYTF.

By proportion, this clone is medium-sized (0.01 to 0.1%). The CDR3 loop reads CASSPSLGENSYNEQFF. The DNA of the CDR3 is TGTGCCAGCAGTCCTTCTCTCGGCGAGAACTCCTACAATGAGCAGTTCTTC. J is TRBJ2-1 and V is TRBV6-5; D unresolved. The length of the CDR3 is 17 residues. The germline V and J ends were trimmed by 5 bases and 0 bases, with 17 bases remaining between them. Per germline, CDR1 MNHEY and CDR2 SVGAGI.

Ten or more counts support this clone. This chain joins TRBV5-8 and TRBJ2-2; D gene ambiguous. The CDR3 length is 16 residues. Deletions cut 0 bases from V and 3 bases from J, with 12 bases between. The germline V gene encodes CDR1 SGHTS and CDR2 YDEGEE. The CDR3 nucleotides read TGTGCCAGCAGCTTGGAGGTAGTCGGATACACCGGGGAGCTGTTTTTT. Protein sequence: CASSLEVVGYTGELFF.

This clone appeared many times. One end of the junction is discordant with germline, which a read error may explain. The CDR3 here is CGARGLKEGPAADTQYF. The CDR3 bases are TGCGGTGCTAGAGGTCTTAAGGAGGGCCCCGCCGCGGATACGCAGTATTTT. V gene TRBV20-1 combines with J gene TRBJ2-3; TRBD2 is a possible D gene (6 bases). CDR1 and CDR2 from the germline V gene are DFQATT and SNEGSKA (reference sequence). The CDR3 length is 17 residues.

This clone came up many times. The genes are TRBV7-2 and TRBJ2-2; D is perhaps TRBD2 (6 bases). The V gene's germline CDR1 is SGHTA and CDR2 FQGNSA. The CDR3 spans 14 residues. Trimming removed 1 base from V and 5 bases from J, with 8 bases in between. The CDR3 bases are TGTGCCAGCAGCTTAGGCGGGGTAACCGGGGAGCTGTTTTTT. It is translated as CASSLGGVTGELFF. Combining the CDR3 with reference TRBV7-2 and TRBJ2-2 gives the whole variable domain GAGVSQSPSNKVTEKGKDVELRCDPISGHTALYWYRQSLGQGLEFLIYFQGNSAPDKSGLPSDRFSAERTGGSVSTLTIQRTQQEDSAVYLCASSLGGVTGELFFGEGSRLTVL.

By frequency in the sample, this clone is medium-sized. The chain has TRBV15 and TRBJ1-2; no reliable D call. There are 14 residues in the CDR3. V was trimmed by 0 bases and J by 3 bases, leaving 8 bases between them. Germline loops: CDR1 LNHNV, CDR2 YYDKDF (reference sequence). CDR3 residues: CATSRERADYGYTF. As DNA, the CDR3 is TGTGCCACCAGCAGAGAGAGGGCAGACTATGGCTACACCTTC.

This clone was seen ten or more times. The V and J genes are TRBV13 and TRBJ2-1; TRBD2 aligns across 7 bases. The CDR3 runs to 19 residues. V lost 5 bases to trimming and J lost 0 bases; unmatched junction nucleotides: 16. Germline V gene sequence: CDR1 PRHDT, CDR2 FYEKMQ (reference sequence). Here the CDR3 DNA reads TGTGCCAGCAGCACAGAAAACCTACTAGCGCCGAGCTCCTACAATGAGCAGTTCTTC. Residues: CASSTENLLAPSSYNEQFF.

This clone was detected only a few times. V usage is TRBV5-1 and J usage is TRBJ2-5, with 7 bases identical to TRBD2. J lost 9 bases, V lost 7 bases, and 24 bases had no gene match. The CDR3 runs to 17 residues. Germline loops: CDR1 SGHRS, CDR2 YFSETQ. CDR3: CASQPRETGTTARAQYF. Here the CDR3 DNA reads TGCGCCAGCCAACCTCGCGAAACCGGGACTACCGCCCGGGCCCAGTACTTC.

This clone was detected ten times or more. A single base separates this from a much larger clone, so it may be a read error. V and J are TRBV28 and TRBJ1-2; D gene ambiguous. CDR1 and CDR2 from the germline V gene are MDHEN and SYDVKM. This CDR3 has 10 amino acids. The CDR3 reads CAPYSYGYTF. In nucleotides, the CDR3 is TGTGCTCCGTACAGCTATGGCTACACCTTC.

At least ten counts were recorded for this clone. The same CDR3 is also encoded by other DNA sequences in this sample. The rearrangement links TRBV3-1 to TRBJ2-2, with 7 bases identical to TRBD1. Germline assignment: CDR1 LGHDT and CDR2 YNNKEL (reference sequence). The CDR3 is 13 residues long. The V and J ends lost 4 bases and 7 bases, in that order; junction bases with no gene match: 3. The CDR3 region is CASSLGGSGELFF. The CDR3 DNA sequence: TGTGCCAGCAGCCTAGGGGGCAGCGGGGAGCTGTTTTTT.

In this sample, this clone turned up many times. Just one base apart from a much larger clone, this may be a read error. Without the conserved terminal phenylalanine or tryptophan, this CDR3 likely stems from a read error. CDR3 bases: TGCACCTCCGTGGCAGACCCGAACACTGAAGCTTTCCTT. It translates to CTSVADPNTEAFL. The chain is built from TRBV20-1 and TRBJ1-1, with no clear D. CDR1 is DFQATT, CDR2 SNEGSKA, per germline (reference sequence). CDR3 length: 13 amino acids.

This clone was seen many times. Other DNA sequences in this sample translate to the same CDR3. The chain joins TRBV20-1 to TRBJ2-4, with D perhaps matching TRBD2 (5 bases). The CDR3 runs 13 residues. With 5 bases removed from V and 1 base from J, the gap between germline ends came to 9 bases. The germline CDR1 and CDR2 sequences are DFQATT and SNEGSKA (reference sequence). CDR3 sequence reads: CSAPDYAKNIQYF. CDR3 in DNA: TGCAGTGCTCCCGACTATGCCAAAAACATTCAGTACTTC.

The table lists this clone with many counts. The chain links TRBV5-4 to TRBJ1-2; tentative D call: TRBD1 (6 bases). The V end was cut by 0 bases, the J end by 6 bases, with 15 bases between. CDR3 length equals 15 residues. CDR1 and CDR2 (germline): SGHNT, YYREEE (reference sequence). The CDR3 DNA sequence: TGTGCCAGCAGCTTGGTTGCCAGGGGTAAAGATGGCTACACCTTC. It yields the protein CASSLVARGKDGYTF.

The chain uses TRBV30 and TRBJ1-3; no clear D gene. This CDR3 is built from 13 residues. Germline values: CDR1 GTSNPN, CDR2 SVGIG (reference sequence). V gave up 1 base and J gave up 0 bases, with 4 bases separating them. CDR3 sequence: CAWSATSGNTIYF. In DNA, the CDR3 is TGTGCCTGGAGTGCTACCTCTGGAAACACCATATATTTT.

This clone was detected many times. This chain joins TRBV3-1 and TRBJ2-5, with D possibly being TRBD2 (7 bases). The CDR3 is made up of 18 amino acids. The V and J ends lost 0 bases and 4 bases respectively, with 21 bases between them. Germline loops: CDR1 LGHDT, CDR2 YNNKEL (reference sequence). The CDR3: CASSQEGGASVTRETQYF. The DNA of the CDR3 is TGTGCCAGCAGCCAAGAAGGGGGGGCTAGCGTCACCCGAGAGACCCAGTACTTC.

There are a few counts of this clone. At one of its ends the junction is not consistent with the germline gene, which may arise from a read error. The rearrangement joins TRBV28 to TRBJ1-5; D remains unclear. Germline V gene data show CDR1 as MDHEN and CDR2 as SYDVKM. The CDR3 has 14 amino acids. CDR3 coding DNA: TGTACCAGCAGTTTACTTCCCGGTGGGCAGCCCCAACATTTT. It yields the protein CTSSLLPGGQPQHF.

The CDR3 loop is CASSLWRGETQYF. CDR3 nucleotide sequence: TGTGCCAGCAGCTTATGGAGGGGCGAGACCCAGTACTTC. This chain joins TRBV11-2 and TRBJ2-5; D perhaps matches TRBD2 (6 bases). V lost 2 bases and J lost 5, with 9 bases in between. Germline V gene lookup returns CDR1 SGHAT and CDR2 FQNNGV. The CDR3 extends over 13 amino acids.

This chain uses TRBV3-1 with TRBJ2-7, with D perhaps TRBD1 (6 bases). Germline assignment: CDR1 LGHDT and CDR2 YNNKEL (reference sequence). Trimming removed 7 bases at V and 6 bases at J, with 13 bases between. This CDR3 is 12 amino acids long. The CDR3 DNA follows: TGTGCCAGCAACAGGGTTTCGGGCGAGCAGTACTTC. This translates into CASNRVSGEQYF.

This clone rates as medium-sized (0.01 to 0.1%). The gene calls are TRBV27 and TRBJ1-2; TRBD1 might be the D (5 bases). The length of the CDR3 is 12 residues. Germline lookup yields CDR1 MNHEY and CDR2 SMNVEV (reference sequence). V gave up 2 bases and J gave up 5 bases, with 6 bases separating them. This CDR3 is CASSLQGYGYTF. The CDR3 DNA reads TGTGCCAGCAGTTTACAGGGATATGGCTACACCTTC.

The chain couples TRBV30 to TRBJ2-7, with 8 bases identical to TRBD1. The CDR3 spans 11 residues. V gave up 5 bases and J gave up 6 bases; unmatched junction bases: 3. CDR1 and CDR2 from the germline V gene are GTSNPN and SVGIG (reference sequence). CDR3 sequence: CAWQTGVEQYF. Here the CDR3 DNA reads TGTGCCTGGCAGACAGGGGTCGAGCAGTACTTC. The complete variable domain, with remaining parts taken from reference TRBV30 and TRBJ2-7, reads SQTIHQWPATLVQPVGSPLSLECTVEGTSNPNLYWYRQAAGRGLQLLFYSVGIGQISSEVPQNLSASRPQDRQFILSSKKLLLSDSGFYLCAWQTGVEQYFGPGTRLTVT.

This clone was detected ten times or more. The genes are TRBV20-1 and TRBJ2-1; 8 bases agree with TRBD2. The CDR3 is 17 amino acids. The J segment lost 4 bases and the V segment lost 0 bases, leaving 11 bases of the junction unmatched. Germline values: CDR1 DFQATT, CDR2 SNEGSKA (reference sequence). The CDR3 DNA sequence: TGCAGTGCTAGAGAATGGGGTTTGAGCGGGGGTTACAATGAGCAGTTCTTC. Protein sequence: CSAREWGLSGGYNEQFF.

This clone appeared many times. V gene TRBV14 combines with J gene TRBJ2-7, with D possibly being TRBD1 (5 bases). The length of the CDR3 is 15 residues. Per the germline V gene, CDR1 is SGHDN and CDR2 is FVKESK. Trimming stripped 1 base from V and 3 bases from J, with 13 bases between. CDR3 loop: CASSQAQGTVYEQYF. DNA of the CDR3: TGTGCCAGCAGCCAAGCCCAGGGAACAGTCTACGAGCAGTACTTC.

This clone qualifies as medium-sized (0.01 to 0.1%). The chain recombines TRBV12-3 or TRBV12-4 with TRBJ1-2, with 7 bases lining up with TRBD1. Trimming took 8 bases from V and 6 from J; bases not matched to a gene: 6. The CDR3 contains 12 residues. Here the CDR3 DNA reads TGTGCCAGCCCCAGGGGGTGTGATGGCTACACCTTC. This translates into CASPRGCDGYTF.

This clone was observed many times. This chain connects TRBV20-1 to TRBJ2-1; no clear D. Per the germline V gene, CDR1 is DFQATT and CDR2 is SNEGSKA (reference sequence). The CDR3 spans 12 residues. Deletions cut 4 bases from V and 9 bases from J, with 13 bases between. This chain's CDR3 is CSATDSLVEQFF. In nucleotides, the CDR3 is TGCAGTGCTACCGACTCCTTGGTTGAGCAGTTCTTC.